A selection of T cell receptor beta chains follows, all from one sample in a study of metastatic and nonmetastatic thyroid tumors. TCRdb re-analyzed the PCR reads through MiXCR. This sample yields about 15,000 clones, of which over 25% are seen a single time; roughly 24% belongs to the top ten. The specimen was tumor tissue. Receptors were obtained from a female donor with papillary thyroid cancer or a benign thyroid nodule (not recorded which). Some clones in this sample may be carry-over from other donors' samples. The CDR3 runs from the conserved cysteine through the conserved F or W. D genes are given only for firm matches. Expanded clones get a size class; other rows say once, few or many, or leave the size out.

cdr3_length	v_call	d_call	j_call	clone_size	cdr3_nt	cdr3_aa
14	TRBV6-2/TRBV6-3	TRBD2	TRBJ2-1	medium-sized	TGTGCCAGCAGCGGACTAGCGGGATTTAATGAGCAGTTCTTC	CASSGLAGFNEQFF
14	TRBV7-9	-	TRBJ2-5	many	TGTGCCAGCAGCTTCTGGGCGATTCAAGAGACCCAGTACTTC	CASSFWAIQETQYF
13	TRBV6-6	-	TRBJ2-1	many	TGTGCCAGCAGTTACGTTAGGGAGAATGAGCAGTTCTTC	CASSYVRENEQFF
15	TRBV30	-	TRBJ2-5	many	TGTGCCTGGAGTGTTAGTTCGAGTTTTCAAGAGACCCAGTACTTC	CAWSVSSSFQETQYF
13	TRBV18	-	TRBJ2-7	-	TGTGCCAGCTCTCGAGAGGAAACCTACGAGCAGTACTTC	CASSREETYEQYF
11	TRBV6-1	TRBD1	TRBJ1-2	few	TGTGCCGGACAGGGGTTATATGGCTACACCTTC	CAGQGLYGYTF
16	TRBV10-3	-	TRBJ1-2	-	TGTGCCGCCAGTCCCCTCCTGGGGGGGGGGAACTATGGCTACACCTTC	CAASPLLGGGNYGYTF
14	TRBV12-5	TRBD2	TRBJ2-1	medium-sized	TGTGCTAGTGGTTTAGCGGGAGAGTACAATGAGCAGTTCTTC	CASGLAGEYNEQFF
12	TRBV24-1	-	TRBJ1-2	-	TGTGCCACCAGAGACACTAACTATGGCTACACCTTC	CATRDTNYGYTF
14	TRBV30	-	TRBJ1-1	-	TGTGCCTGGAGCTGGGGGGGGACCGGCACTGAAGCTTTCTTT	CAWSWGGTGTEAFF
18	TRBV6-5	TRBD2	TRBJ2-3	many	TGTGCCAGCAGTCCCCTGTCTGGCGCGGGAGGGCCGTTAGATACGCAGTATTTT	CASSPLSGAGGPLDTQYF
13	TRBV6-1	-	TRBJ1-1	-	TGTGCCAGCAGCAGAGGGTTCTTGAGTGAAGCTTTCTTT	CASSRGFLSEAFF
19	TRBV5-1	-	TRBJ1-4	-	TGCGCCAGCAGCTTGCCAGTCGGGACATGGACCGGTGGTAATGAAAAACTGTTTTTT	CASSLPVGTWTGGNEKLFF
15	TRBV20-1	-	TRBJ2-1	once	TGCAGAAACAATAGAAACTACATTGGGTACAATGAGCAGTTCTTC	CRNNRNYIGYNEQFF
16	TRBV24-1	-	TRBJ2-1	many	TGTGCCACCAGTGACTCGACTCCGAGAGCGTTAAATGAGCAGTTCTTC	CATSDSTPRALNEQFF
15	TRBV19	-	TRBJ1-1	-	TGTGCCAGTAGTAGTATTAGCAGGGCTAACACTGAATCTTTCTTT	CASSSISRANTESFF
14	TRBV11-2	-	TRBJ1-1	-	TGTGCCAGCAGCTTTGGTGTCGCGAACACTGAAGCTTTCTTT	CASSFGVANTEAFF
17	TRBV4-1	-	TRBJ1-2	-	TGCGCCAGCAGCCAAGATGAGTTAGGGGCTGGGGACTATGGCTACACCTTC	CASSQDELGAGDYGYTF
15	TRBV5-1	TRBD2	TRBJ2-7	once	TGCGCCAGCAGCGACAACAGCGGGAGGGTCGAAGAGCAGTACTTC	CASSDNSGRVEEQYF
14	TRBV6-4	TRBD2	TRBJ2-3	-	TGTGCCAGCAGTGCTAGCGGGAGCACAGATACGCAGTATTTT	CASSASGSTDTQYF
16	TRBV20-1	TRBD2	TRBJ2-1	many	TGCAGTGCTACCCCGGGAACTAGCGGGTCCTACAATGAGCAGTTCTTC	CSATPGTSGSYNEQFF
16	TRBV20-1	TRBD2	TRBJ2-7	-	TGCAGTGCTTCACCGACTAGCGGGAGGTGGTCCTACGAGCAGTACTTC	CSASPTSGRWSYEQYF
16	TRBV5-1	TRBD2	TRBJ2-1	few	TGCGCCAGCAGCAGTGGGACTAGCGGCTCCTACAATGAGCAGTTCTTC	CASSSGTSGSYNEQFF
14	TRBV12-3/TRBV12-4	-	TRBJ2-5	-	TGTGCCAGCACTTTTAGTGGGGTCCAAGAGAACCAGTACTTC	CASTFSGVQENQYF
18	TRBV7-9	-	TRBJ2-7	many	TGTGCCAGCAGCTTAGTACGGGGTCGAGTGGGAACTACCTACGAGCAGTACTTC	CASSLVRGRVGTTYEQYF
16	TRBV11-3	TRBD2	TRBJ2-7	few	TGTGCCAGCAGCTTAGGACTAGCGGGCGGAATCTACGAGCAGTACTTC	CASSLGLAGGIYEQYF
16	TRBV19	-	TRBJ1-4	-	TGTGCCAGTAGTAGTACCGACAGTGCAACTAATGAAAAACTGTTTTTT	CASSSTDSATNEKLFF
11	TRBV24-1	-	TRBJ2-1	medium-sized	TGTGCCACCATGGAGTACAATGAGCAGTTCTTC	CATMEYNEQFF
14	TRBV6-4	-	TRBJ2-6	few	TGTGCCATCAGTGACAGCTCTGGGGCCAACGTCCTGACTTTC	CAISDSSGANVLTF
15	TRBV30	-	TRBJ2-2	-	TGTGCCTGGAGTGCCCCGGAAGGGGACACCGGGGAGCTGTTTTTT	CAWSAPEGDTGELFF
14	TRBV6-1	TRBD2	TRBJ2-3	few	TGTGCCAGCACGACTAGCGGGAGTTCAGATACGCAGTATTTT	CASTTSGSSDTQYF
18	TRBV28	TRBD1	TRBJ2-3	-	TGTGTCAGCAGTACTAGACAGGGCCCCACCCAGGGCGCAGATACGCAGTATTTT	CVSSTRQGPTQGADTQYF
12	TRBV20-1	TRBD2	TRBJ2-7	medium-sized	TGCAGTGCCCAAGCGGGAGTCTACGAGCAGTACTTC	CSAQAGVYEQYF
19	TRBV28	-	TRBJ1-2	few	TGTGCCAGCAGTTTCGGGGGATGGGTAGGATGGGCTGATAACTATGGCTACACCTTC	CASSFGGWVGWADNYGYTF
17	TRBV11-1	-	TRBJ1-1	-	TGTGCCAGCAGCTCTGGTCTTCAAGGGGGACGGAACACTGAAGCTTTCTTT	CASSSGLQGGRNTEAFF
14	TRBV4-2	-	TRBJ2-7	-	TGTGCCAGCAGCCAAGATTTCATGGAGTACGAGCAGTACTTC	CASSQDFMEYEQYF
15	TRBV7-2	-	TRBJ1-6	-	TGTGCCAGCAGCTTAGTTACAGGTGCTAATTCACCCCTCCACTTT	CASSLVTGANSPLHF
14	TRBV20-1	TRBD1	TRBJ1-1	-	TGCAGTGCTGGAGAGGTTACAGGGGGCGATGCAGCTTTCTTT	CSAGEVTGGDAAFF
15	TRBV20-1	-	TRBJ1-2	many	TGCAGTGCTTTCCCCCGGACGGGTGGTCTCTATGGCTACACCTTC	CSAFPRTGGLYGYTF
14	TRBV20-1	-	TRBJ1-2	many	TGCAGTGCTAGAGAGGAGTACAACTCATTTGGCTACACCTTC	CSAREEYNSFGYTF
15	TRBV11-2	-	TRBJ2-6	-	TGTGCCAGCAGCTTAGTGGCGTCTGGGGCCAACGTCCTGACTTTC	CASSLVASGANVLTF
13	TRBV2	-	TRBJ1-2	medium-sized	TGTGCCAGCAAAAAGGGGGAGAACTATGGCTACACCTTC	CASKKGENYGYTF
15	TRBV5-1	-	TRBJ2-1	few	TGCGCCAGCAGCTTAGAAGCGGCAATGGGCGATGAGCAGTTCTTC	CASSLEAAMGDEQFF
13	TRBV6-1	-	TRBJ1-1	few	TGTGCCAGCAGACAAGGGGGTTTCACTGAAGCTTTCTTT	CASRQGGFTEAFF
14	TRBV5-1	-	TRBJ1-1	medium-sized	TGCGCCAGCAGCTTCACAGGACAAAACACTGAAGCTTTCTTT	CASSFTGQNTEAFF
14	TRBV12-3/TRBV12-4	-	TRBJ2-1	-	TGTGCCAGCACTGACAAGAGCTCCTACAATGAGCAGTTCTTC	CASTDKSSYNEQFF
12	TRBV18	-	TRBJ2-1	-	TGCGCCAGCTCACCGACAGCTGGTGAGCAGTTCTTC	CASSPTAGEQFF
15	TRBV12-5	TRBD1	TRBJ2-7	medium-sized	TGTGCTAGTGGCCCCGGTAGGGGGCGAACCTACGAGCAGTACTTC	CASGPGRGRTYEQYF
13	TRBV10-2	-	TRBJ2-1	many	TGCGCCAGCAAACCAGGGTTCCAAAATGAGCAGTTCTTC	CASKPGFQNEQFF
16	TRBV4-1	TRBD1	TRBJ1-4	many	TGCGCCAGCAGCCAAGGCCGGACAGGGTTTAATGAAAAACTGTTTTTT	CASSQGRTGFNEKLFF
13	TRBV28	-	TRBJ1-1	-	TGTGCCAGCCAAGACGGACAGCCAGGGGAAGCTTTCTTT	CASQDGQPGEAFF
14	TRBV5-5	-	TRBJ1-1	many	TGTGCCAGCAGCGCGACAGTTATGAACACTGAAGCTTTCTTT	CASSATVMNTEAFF
14	TRBV7-2	-	TRBJ1-5	medium-sized	TGTGCCAGCAGCTTCCTTTATAGCAATCAGCCCCAGCATTTT	CASSFLYSNQPQHF
16	TRBV20-1	-	TRBJ2-1	-	TGCAGTGCTAGAGATTGGGGTATGAGCTCCTACAATGAGCAGTTCTTC	CSARDWGMSSYNEQFF
11	TRBV2	-	TRBJ2-5	medium-sized	TGTGCCAGGGGGGAATACGGGACCCAGTACTTC	CARGEYGTQYF
15	TRBV6-5	-	TRBJ1-2	-	TGTGCCAGCAGTTACTCGAAGGTAGCGCCCTATGGCTACACCTTC	CASSYSKVAPYGYTF
17	TRBV19	TRBD2	TRBJ2-3	many	TGTGCCAGTAGTCCCCAACGGACTAGCGGGGGCACAGATACGCAGTATTTT	CASSPQRTSGGTDTQYF